Sequencing of this T cell receptor beta chain was carried out in a study of T cell responses to AZD1222 COVID-19 vaccine. On the study more broadly: Timing groups of about 4 and about 12 weeks for second doses were pooled.

Data came from immunoSEQ multiplex PCR; TCRdb stores just in-frame clones and leaves some out. The table includes roughly 130,000 clones, about nine tenths detected once. The germline V and J ends were trimmed by 5 bases and 0 bases, with 14 bases remaining between them. This CDR3 spans 16 amino acids. The germline V gene encodes CDR1 MDHEN and CDR2 SYDVKM. Study-wide points: White British donors predominated, females outnumbered males, and clonal diversity was possibly underestimated.

Of note for this clone: The antigen is not known.

The TCR sequence derives from an adult in good health. The rearrangement uses TRBV28 and TRBJ2-4, with D maybe TRBD1 (6 bases). Here the sequenced sample was peripheral blood, taken on day 0 of AZD1222 vaccination. The CDR3 protein is CASSHPRGSAKNIQYF. The CDR3 DNA follows: TGTGCCAGCAGTCACCCCAGGGGTTCAGCCAAAAACATTCAGTACTTC.